This T cell receptor (beta chain) appears in the sequencing data of a study of cytomegalovirus exposure and HLA in healthy donors. This clone came up a few times. The antigen is unknown. In the PCR, 60 Vbeta and 13 Jbeta primers were used. Sequenced by immunoSEQ multiplex PCR; TCRdb stores in-frame clones only, minus some. The sample gives more than 70,000 clones, around four fifths of which show up once; roughly 2% is in the top ten. J gave up 4 bases and V 7 bases, and 13 bases lay outside the gene matches. Germline CDR1 is SNHLY and CDR2 is FYNNEI. The CDR3 is 16 amino acids. Study-level points and caveats: TCR beta V- and J-gene trimming, according to a later analysis, was linked to a missense DCLRE1C variant. More clonal expansion characterized HLA-associated TCR beta chains than equally common others in a later analysis. Per published reports, the classifier diagnosed cytomegalovirus status with high specificity and sensitivity.

The source is a boy younger than 18 in good health and CMV-seronegative. The gene calls are TRBV2 and TRBJ2-3, with TRBD2 matching 8 bases. The sample comprised PBMCs. The CDR3 nucleotides read TGTGCCAGCATTCGGGGGGGCGGGCCAGGTCCAGATACGCAGTATTTT. Translated, it gives CASIRGGGPGPDTQYF.